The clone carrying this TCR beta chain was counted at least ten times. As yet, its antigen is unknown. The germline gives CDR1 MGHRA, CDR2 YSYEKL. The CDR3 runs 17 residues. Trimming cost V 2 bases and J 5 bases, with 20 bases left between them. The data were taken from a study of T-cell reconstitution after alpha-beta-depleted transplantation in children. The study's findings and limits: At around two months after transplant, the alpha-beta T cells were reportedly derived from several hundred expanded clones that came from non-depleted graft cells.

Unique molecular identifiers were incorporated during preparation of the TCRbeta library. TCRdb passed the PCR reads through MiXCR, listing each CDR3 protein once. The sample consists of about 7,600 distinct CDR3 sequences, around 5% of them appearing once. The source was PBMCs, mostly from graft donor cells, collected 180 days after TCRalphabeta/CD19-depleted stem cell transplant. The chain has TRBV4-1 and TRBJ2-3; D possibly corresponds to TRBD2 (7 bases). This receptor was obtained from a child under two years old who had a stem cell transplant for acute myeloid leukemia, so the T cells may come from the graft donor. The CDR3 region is CASSQWGGGSGEDTQYF. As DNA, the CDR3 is TGCGCCAGCAGCCAATGGGGGGGCGGGAGCGGTGAAGATACGCAGTATTTT.